These T cell receptor beta chains were read from a single sample in a study of cytomegalovirus exposure and HLA in healthy donors. Produced via immunoSEQ multiplex PCR; TCRdb's table is partial and in-frame only. The table records over 85,000 clones, around 87% of them present only once. The sample consisted of PBMCs. Receptors were obtained from a woman under 40 in good health and CMV-seropositive. The CDR3 runs from the conserved cysteine through the conserved F or W. D genes are given only for firm matches. For some rows the clone size is stated as once, few or many, or as a class when expanded; others skip it.

>TRBD2|-|TRBV18|TRBJ2-1
CASSPRLADINEQFF
TGTGCCAGCTCACCTCGTCTAGCGGATATCAATGAGCAGTTCTTC
>TRBD1|once|TRBV5-1|TRBJ2-2
CASSSRQGGTGELFF
TGCGCCAGCAGCTCTCGACAGGGTGGAACCGGGGAGCTGTTTTTT
>-|-|TRBV30|TRBJ1-4
CAWMSATNEKLFF
TGTGCCTGGATGAGTGCAACTAATGAAAAACTGTTTTTT
>-|-|TRBV6-6|TRBJ1-1
CASSRRQTDTEAFF
TGTGCCAGCAGTCGTCGACAGACAGACACTGAAGCTTTCTTT
>-|-|TRBV21-1|TRBJ2-2
CASSYSLCAGELFF
TGTGCCAGCAGTTATTCCCTATGCGCCGGGGAGCTGTTTTTT
>TRBD1|-|TRBV28|TRBJ1-2
CASSGLGQAVNYGYTF
TGTGCCAGCAGTGGCCTGGGACAGGCGGTTAACTATGGCTACACCTTC
>TRBD2|-|TRBV7-2|TRBJ2-1
CASSQGLAGGVEQFF
TGTGCCAGCAGCCAGGGACTAGCGGGAGGGGTTGAGCAGTTCTTC
>-|few|TRBV2|TRBJ1-5
CASTGMGNQPQHF
TGTGCCAGCACAGGGATGGGCAATCAGCCCCAGCATTTT
>-|-|TRBV28|TRBJ2-7
CASSLQGPYEQYF
TGTGCCAGCAGTTTGCAGGGTCCCTACGAGCAGTACTTC
>-|once|TRBV10-1|TRBJ2-5
CASSETFEGTQYF
TGCGCCAGCAGTGAGACGTTCGAGGGGACCCAGTACTTC
>TRBD1|-|TRBV14|TRBJ1-1
CASSHRTGRGNTEAFF
TGTGCCAGCAGCCACAGGACAGGGCGGGGGAACACTGAAGCTTTCTTT